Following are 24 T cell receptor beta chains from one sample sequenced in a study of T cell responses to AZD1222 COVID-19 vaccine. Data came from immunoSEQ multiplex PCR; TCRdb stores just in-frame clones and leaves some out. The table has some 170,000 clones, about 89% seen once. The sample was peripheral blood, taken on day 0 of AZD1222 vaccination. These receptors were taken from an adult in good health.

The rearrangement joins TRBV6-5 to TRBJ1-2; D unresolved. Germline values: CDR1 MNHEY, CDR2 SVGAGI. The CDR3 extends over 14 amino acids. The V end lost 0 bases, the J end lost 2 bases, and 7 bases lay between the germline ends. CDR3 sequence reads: CASSYSITNYGYTF. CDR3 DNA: TGTGCCAGCAGTTACTCGATTACGAACTATGGCTACACCTTC.

CDR3 loop: CASSLQGAVGYTF. The CDR3, as DNA: TGTGCCAGCAGCTTACAGGGGGCGGTTGGCTACACCTTC. V and J are TRBV27 and TRBJ1-2; TRBD1 matches 9 bases. This CDR3 region has 13 residues. Germline V lookup: CDR1 MNHEY, CDR2 SMNVEV (reference sequence). The J segment lost 7 bases and the V segment lost 6 bases, leaving 6 bases of the junction unmatched.

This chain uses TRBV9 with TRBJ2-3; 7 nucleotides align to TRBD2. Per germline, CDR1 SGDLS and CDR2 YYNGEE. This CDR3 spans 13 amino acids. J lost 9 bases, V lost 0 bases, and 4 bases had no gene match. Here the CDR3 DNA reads TGTGCCAGCAGCGTAGGCCGGGAGGTAACGCAGTATTTT. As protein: CASSVGREVTQYF.

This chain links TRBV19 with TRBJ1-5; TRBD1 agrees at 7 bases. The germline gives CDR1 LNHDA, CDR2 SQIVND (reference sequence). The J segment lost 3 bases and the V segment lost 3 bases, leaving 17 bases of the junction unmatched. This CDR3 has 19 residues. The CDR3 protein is CASSMDGPGQNSYNQPQHF. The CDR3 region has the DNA TGTGCCAGTAGTATGGACGGTCCGGGACAGAACAGTTACAATCAGCCCCAGCATTTT.

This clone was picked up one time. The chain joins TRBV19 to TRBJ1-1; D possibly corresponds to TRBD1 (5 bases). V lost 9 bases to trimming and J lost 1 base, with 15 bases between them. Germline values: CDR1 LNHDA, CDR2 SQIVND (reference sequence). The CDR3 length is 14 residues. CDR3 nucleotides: TGTGCCAGCACCACCGGGACTGCGAACACTGAAGCTTTCTTT. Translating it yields CASTTGTANTEAFF. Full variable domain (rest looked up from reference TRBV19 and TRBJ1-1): DGGITQSPKYLFRKEGQNVTLSCEQNLNHDAMYWYRQDPGQGLRLIYYSQIVNDFQKGDIAEGYSVSREKKESFPLTVTSAQKNPTAFYLCASTTGTANTEAFFGQGTRLTVV.

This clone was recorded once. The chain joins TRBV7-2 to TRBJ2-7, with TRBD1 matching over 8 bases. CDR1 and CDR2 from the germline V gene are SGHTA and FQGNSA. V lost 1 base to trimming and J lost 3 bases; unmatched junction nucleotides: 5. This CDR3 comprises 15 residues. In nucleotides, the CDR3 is TGTGCCAGCAGCTTAGTTGCAGGGGGCGGCTACGAGCAGTACTTC. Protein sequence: CASSLVAGGGYEQYF.

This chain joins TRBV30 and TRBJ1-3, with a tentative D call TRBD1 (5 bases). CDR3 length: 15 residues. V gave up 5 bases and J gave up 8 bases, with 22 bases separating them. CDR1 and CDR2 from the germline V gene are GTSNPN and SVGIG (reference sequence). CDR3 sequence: CAWRSGDSLLDTIYF. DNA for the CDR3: TGTGCCTGGCGTTCGGGGGACTCCTTACTGGACACCATATATTTT.

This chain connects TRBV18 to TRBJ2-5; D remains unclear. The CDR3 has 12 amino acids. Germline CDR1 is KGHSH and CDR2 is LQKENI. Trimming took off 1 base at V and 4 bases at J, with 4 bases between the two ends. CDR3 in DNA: TGTGCCAGCTCACCACGGGGAGAGACCCAGTACTTC. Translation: CASSPRGETQYF.

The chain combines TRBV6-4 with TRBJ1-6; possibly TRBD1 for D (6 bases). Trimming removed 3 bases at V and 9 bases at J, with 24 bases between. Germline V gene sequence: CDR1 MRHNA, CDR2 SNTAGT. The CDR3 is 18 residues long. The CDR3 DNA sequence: TGTGCCAGCAGTGAATTACAGGGCGGTGGTGGTATTAGTTCACCCCTCCACTTT. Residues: CASSELQGGGGISSPLHF.

In DNA, the CDR3 is TGTGCCAGCAGTGGAGCGGGAATGGCGAACACCGGGGAGCTGTTTTTT. Protein: CASSGAGMANTGELFF. The chain uses TRBV28 and TRBJ2-2, with TRBD2 matching 7 bases. Per the germline V gene, CDR1 is MDHEN and CDR2 is SYDVKM. The length of the CDR3 is 16 residues. With 5 bases clipped from V and 0 bases from J, the junction kept 6 bases outside the gene matches. Combining the CDR3 with reference TRBV28 and TRBJ2-2 gives the whole variable domain DVKVTQSSRYLVKRTGEKVFLECVQDMDHENMFWYRQDPGLGLRLIYFSYDVKMKEKGDIPEGYSVSREKKERFSLILESASTNQTSMYLCASSGAGMANTGELFFGEGSRLTVL.

CDR3 bases: TGTGCCAGCAGTTTATCCGGGGTCTATGGCTACACCTTC. The encoded protein is CASSLSGVYGYTF. V usage is TRBV27 and J usage is TRBJ1-2; D is unresolved. The germline V gene encodes CDR1 MNHEY and CDR2 SMNVEV (reference sequence). There are 13 residues in the CDR3. The V gene lost 0 bases and the J gene lost 4 bases, with 6 bases spanning the gap.

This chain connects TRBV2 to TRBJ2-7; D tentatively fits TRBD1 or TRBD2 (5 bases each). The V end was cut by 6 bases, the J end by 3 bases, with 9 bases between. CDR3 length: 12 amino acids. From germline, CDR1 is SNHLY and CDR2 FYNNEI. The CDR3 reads CASRRDHYEQYF. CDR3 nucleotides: TGTGCCAGCAGAAGGGACCACTACGAGCAGTACTTC. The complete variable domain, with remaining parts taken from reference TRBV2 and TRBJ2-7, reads EPEVTQTPSHQVTQMGQEVILRCVPISNHLYFYWYRQILGQKVEFLVSFYNNEISEKSEIFDDQFSVERPDGSNFTLKIRSTKLEDSAMYFCASRRDHYEQYFGPGTRLTVT.

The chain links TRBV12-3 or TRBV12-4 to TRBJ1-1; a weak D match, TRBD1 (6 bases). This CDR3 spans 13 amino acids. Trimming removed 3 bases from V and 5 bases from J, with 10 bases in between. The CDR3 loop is CASSLGAGTEAFF. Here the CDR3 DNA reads TGTGCCAGCAGTTTGGGGGCGGGGACTGAAGCTTTCTTT.

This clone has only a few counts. The CDR3 region is CASSRGASTYEQYF. The CDR3 DNA follows: TGTGCCAGCAGCCGGGGGGCGTCTACCTACGAGCAGTACTTC. This chain connects TRBV7-8 to TRBJ2-7; a possible D gene is TRBD2 (7 bases). In germline, CDR1 is SGHVS, CDR2 FQNEAQ. There are 14 residues in the CDR3. The ends were cut back, 5 bases at V and 2 bases at J, with 13 bases in the middle.

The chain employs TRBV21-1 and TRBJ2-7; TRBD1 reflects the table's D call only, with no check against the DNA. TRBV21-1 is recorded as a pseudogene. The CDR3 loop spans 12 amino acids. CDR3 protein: CASTDRGSEQYV. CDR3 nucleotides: TGTGCCAGCACCGACAGGGGCAGCGAGCAGTACGTC.

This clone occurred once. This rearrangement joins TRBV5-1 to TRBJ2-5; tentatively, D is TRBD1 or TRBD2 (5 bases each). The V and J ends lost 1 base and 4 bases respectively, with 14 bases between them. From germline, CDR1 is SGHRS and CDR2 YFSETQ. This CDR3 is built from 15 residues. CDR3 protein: CASSLQSRDGETQYF. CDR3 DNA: TGCGCCAGCAGCTTGCAATCCAGGGACGGAGAGACCCAGTACTTC.

The CDR3 here is CASLIGGAEAFF. As DNA, the CDR3 is TGTGCCAGCTTAATTGGGGGAGCTGAAGCTTTCTTT. This chain joins TRBV7-9 and TRBJ1-1, with a possible D match to TRBD1 (5 bases). This CDR3 region has 12 residues. Germline-derived CDR1 and CDR2 are SEHNR and FQNEAQ (reference sequence). Trimming removed 8 bases from V and 6 bases from J, with 13 bases in between.

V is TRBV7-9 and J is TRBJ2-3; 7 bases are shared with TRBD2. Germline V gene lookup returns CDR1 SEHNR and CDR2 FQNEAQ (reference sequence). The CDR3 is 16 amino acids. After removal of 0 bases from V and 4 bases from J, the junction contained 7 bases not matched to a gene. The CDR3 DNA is TGTGCCAGCAGCTTAGCCTTGCGGGGAGGGGCAGATACGCAGTATTTT. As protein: CASSLALRGGADTQYF.

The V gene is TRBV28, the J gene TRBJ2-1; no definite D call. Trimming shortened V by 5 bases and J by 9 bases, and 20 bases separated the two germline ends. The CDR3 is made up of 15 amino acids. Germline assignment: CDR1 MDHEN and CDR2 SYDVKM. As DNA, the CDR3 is TGTGCCAGCAGTACACTAAGCATAAGGCTCCGTGAGCAGTTCTTC. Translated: CASSTLSIRLREQFF.

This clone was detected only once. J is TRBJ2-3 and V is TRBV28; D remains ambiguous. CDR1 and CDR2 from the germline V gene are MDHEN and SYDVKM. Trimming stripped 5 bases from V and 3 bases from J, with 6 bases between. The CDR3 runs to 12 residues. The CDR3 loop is CASSPRTDTQYF. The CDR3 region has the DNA TGTGCCAGCAGTCCCCGGACAGATACGCAGTATTTT. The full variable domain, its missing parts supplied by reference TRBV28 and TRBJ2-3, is DVKVTQSSRYLVKRTGEKVFLECVQDMDHENMFWYRQDPGLGLRLIYFSYDVKMKEKGDIPEGYSVSREKKERFSLILESASTNQTSMYLCASSPRTDTQYFGPGTRLTVL.

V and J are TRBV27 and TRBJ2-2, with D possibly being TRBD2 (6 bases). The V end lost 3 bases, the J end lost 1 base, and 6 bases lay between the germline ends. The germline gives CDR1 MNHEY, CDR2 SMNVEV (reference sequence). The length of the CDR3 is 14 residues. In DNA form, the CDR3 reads TGTGCCAGCAGTTTGCGGGAGAACACCGGGGAGCTGTTTTTT. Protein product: CASSLRENTGELFF.

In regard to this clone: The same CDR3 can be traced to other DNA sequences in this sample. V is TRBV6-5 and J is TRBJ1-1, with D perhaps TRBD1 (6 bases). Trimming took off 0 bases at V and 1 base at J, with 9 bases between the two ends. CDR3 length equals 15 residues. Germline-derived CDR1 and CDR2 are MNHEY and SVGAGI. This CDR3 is CASSYSDRPNTEAFF. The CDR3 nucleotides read TGTGCCAGCAGTTACTCAGACAGGCCGAACACTGAAGCTTTCTTT.

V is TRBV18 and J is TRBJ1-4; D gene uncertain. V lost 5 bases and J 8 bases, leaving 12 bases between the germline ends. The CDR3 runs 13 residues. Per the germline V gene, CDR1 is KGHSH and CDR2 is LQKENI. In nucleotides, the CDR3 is TGTGCCAGCTCAATGACTCGGGGAGAAAAACTGTTTTTT. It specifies CASSMTRGEKLFF.

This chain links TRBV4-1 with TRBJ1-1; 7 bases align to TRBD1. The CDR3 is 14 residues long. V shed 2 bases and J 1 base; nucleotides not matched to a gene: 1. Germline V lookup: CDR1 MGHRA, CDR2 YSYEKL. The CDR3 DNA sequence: TGCGCCAGCAGCCAAAGACAGGGGAACACTGAAGCTTTCTTT. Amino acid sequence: CASSQRQGNTEAFF.